This TCR beta chain stems from a study of blood T cell repertoires in COVID-19. Authors' data handling: Amplification from reference gene primers served as the basis for estimated nucleated cell counts. The assay was immunoSEQ multiplex PCR, and TCRdb's table has in-frame clones only and misses some. The V and J calls and clone size were taken over from that table, and D and trimming were inferred from the DNA. The table includes about 150,000 clones, 87% detected once. This receptor was obtained from an elderly man with acute or convalescent COVID-19. The sample taken for sequencing was peripheral blood.

The CDR3 sequence is CATSDGLYGANVLTF. The CDR3 DNA reads as TGTGCCACCAGTGATGGGCTTTATGGGGCCAACGTCCTGACTTTC. The rearrangement uses TRBV24-1 and TRBJ2-6; D remains ambiguous. With 3 bases removed from V and 3 bases from J, the gap between germline ends came to 8 bases. The CDR3 sequence is 15 residues long. CDR1 is KGHDR, CDR2 SFDVKD, per germline.